This T cell receptor (beta chain) came from a study of blood T cell repertoires in COVID-19. Study as a whole: The United States, Italy and Spain provided the acute and convalescent COVID-19 samples. T cells, B-cell-depleted T cells, or PBMCs provided the cDNA or gDNA that served as material.

How the authors handled the data: Amplified reference gene primers provided the basis for estimating nucleated cell counts. The table came from immunoSEQ multiplex PCR; TCRdb's copy has only in-frame clones and leaves some out. V and J calls and clone size follow that table, whereas D and trimming were derived from the DNA. This repertoire shows 150,000 to 170,000 clones, about 90% found once; its top ten account for 0.45% to 0.65%. Sequencing was done on a sample of peripheral blood. The clonotype was recovered from a man aged 45-65 years with acute or convalescent COVID-19.

CDR3 DNA: TGTGCCAGCACCCTCCCCCCCGGACAGGGCACAGATACGCAGTATTTT. Translation: CASTLPPGQGTDTQYF. V usage is TRBV6-6 and J usage is TRBJ2-3, with 7 bases identical to TRBD1. The CDR3 spans 16 residues. The germline V gene encodes CDR1 MNHNY and CDR2 SVGAGI (reference sequence). Germline trimming cut 7 bases from V and 1 base from J; bases unmatched to any gene: 11.